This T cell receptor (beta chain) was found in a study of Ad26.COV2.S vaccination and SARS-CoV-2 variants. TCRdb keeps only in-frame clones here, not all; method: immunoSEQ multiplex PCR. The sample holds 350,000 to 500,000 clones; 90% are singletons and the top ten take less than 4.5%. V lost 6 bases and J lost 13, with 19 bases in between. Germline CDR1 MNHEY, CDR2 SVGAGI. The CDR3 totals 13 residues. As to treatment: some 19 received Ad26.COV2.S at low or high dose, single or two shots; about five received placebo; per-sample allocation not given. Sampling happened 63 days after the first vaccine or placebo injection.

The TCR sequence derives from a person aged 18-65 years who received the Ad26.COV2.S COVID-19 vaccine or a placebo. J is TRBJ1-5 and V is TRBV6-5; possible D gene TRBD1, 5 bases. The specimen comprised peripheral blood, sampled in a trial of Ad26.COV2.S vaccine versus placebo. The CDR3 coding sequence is TGTGCCAGCAGAGCTTCGGGGCTCAGCCCTCAGCATTTT. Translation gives CASRASGLSPQHF.